One and the same sample provided the 22 T cell receptor beta chains below, sequenced in a study of regulatory T cells in long-lasting Graves disease. The time point: persistent/refractory GD, antithyroid drugs over 5 years with positive TRAb. PBMC RNA served as the TCR library source. Investigators prepared the TCR beta libraries by applying iRepertoire HTBI primers and Arm-PCR of CDR3 regions. Each CDR3 protein gets one entry after TCRdb re-called the multiplex PCR reads with MiXCR. The table records around 460,000 distinct CDR3 sequences, approximately 22% of them present only once. Sequencing was performed on peripheral blood mononuclear cells (PBMCs), taken when the disease was refractory, from a patient treated with antithyroid drugs. These receptors were obtained from a female donor with Graves disease.

This clonotype was picked up many times. The CDR3 DNA reads as TGTGCCAGCAGTGGATCATTCGGGTACGAAGAGACCCAGTACTTC. It yields the protein CASSGSFGYEETQYF. The rearrangement links TRBV6-1 to TRBJ2-5; no definite D call. From germline, CDR1 is MNHNS and CDR2 SASEGT. The CDR3 is 15 residues long. Trimming removed 4 bases from V and 3 bases from J, with 15 bases in between.

The chain couples TRBV27 to TRBJ2-7; TRBD2 is a possible D gene (5 bases). The CDR3 runs to 14 residues. The ends were cut back, 4 bases at V and 5 bases at J, with 15 bases in the middle. The germline gives CDR1 MNHEY, CDR2 SMNVEV (reference sequence). CDR3 in DNA: TGTGCCAGCAGTTATAGTGGGAGTCTAAACGAGCAGTACTTC. As protein: CASSYSGSLNEQYF.

This clonotype was seen repeatedly, ten times or more. V is TRBV7-2 and J is TRBJ1-6; no clear D. CDR3 length: 13 residues. Trimming left V 5 bases short and J 0 bases short, with 2 bases between. The germline V gene has CDR1 SGHTA and CDR2 FQGNSA. The CDR3 loop reads CASSRSYNSPLHF. The CDR3 DNA follows: TGTGCCAGCAGCCGCTCCTATAATTCACCCCTCCACTTT.

Remarks on this clonotype: A much larger clone is a single base away; this may be a read error. V and J are TRBV9 and TRBJ2-5; D is unresolved. There are 13 residues in the CDR3. Per the germline V gene, CDR1 is SGDLS and CDR2 is YYNGEE. Trimming shortened V by 1 base and J by 1 base, and 5 bases separated the two germline ends. CDR3 nucleotide sequence: TGTGCCAGCAGCGTAAGGCCCCAAGAGACCCAGTACTTC. This encodes CASSVRPQETQYF.

This chain joins TRBV6-2 or TRBV6-3 and TRBJ2-5; D is tentatively TRBD1 or TRBD2 (5 bases each). The germline gives CDR1 MNHEY, CDR2 SVGEGT. The CDR3 is 15 amino acids. Trimming removed 0 bases at V and 4 bases at J, with 12 bases between. The DNA of the CDR3 is TGTGCCAGCAGTTACTCGGGTGGGGGAAGAGAGACCCAGTACTTC. This gives the protein CASSYSGGGRETQYF.

This chain connects TRBV28 to TRBJ1-2; D not resolved. V was cut by 5 bases and J by 0 bases, with 10 bases left in between. Germline assignment: CDR1 MDHEN and CDR2 SYDVKM. CDR3 length: 14 amino acids. The CDR3 region is CASSGPVPNYGYTF. Written as DNA, the CDR3 is TGTGCCAGCAGTGGACCGGTCCCTAACTATGGCTACACCTTC.

This CDR3 is CAISAQGQNTGELFF. The CDR3 bases are TGTGCCATCAGTGCACAGGGTCAGAACACCGGGGAGCTGTTTTTT. The J gene is TRBJ2-2, the V gene TRBV10-3, with D possibly TRBD1 on 6 matching bases. Trimming took off 4 bases at V and 1 base at J, with 10 bases between the two ends. Germline CDR1 reads ENHRY; CDR2 reads SYGVKD. This CDR3 spans 15 amino acids.

Ten or more counts support this clonotype. This chain connects TRBV24-1 to TRBJ2-2; D perhaps matches TRBD2 (5 bases). The CDR3 runs 17 residues. Germline V gene sequence: CDR1 KGHDR, CDR2 SFDVKD. The ends were cut back, 4 bases at V and 2 bases at J, with 16 bases in the middle. The CDR3 protein is CATSDPALGSNTGELFF. CDR3 coding DNA: TGTGCCACCAGTGACCCAGCCCTTGGGAGCAACACCGGGGAGCTGTTTTTT.

This clonotype was counted a few times. V is TRBV19 and J is TRBJ1-2; 7 bases match TRBD1. The CDR3 is 14 amino acids. Germline CDR1 and CDR2: LNHDA and SQIVND (reference sequence). V gave up 8 bases and J gave up 5 bases; unmatched junction bases: 11. The CDR3, as DNA: TGTGCCAGTGGTTCGGTCGGACAGGCTTATGGCTACACCTTC. As protein: CASGSVGQAYGYTF.

This clonotype came up a few times. The chain links TRBV3-1 to TRBJ2-5; 10 nucleotides align to TRBD2. Per the germline V gene, CDR1 is LGHDT and CDR2 is YNNKEL (reference sequence). The CDR3 length is 19 residues. The V and J ends lost 0 bases and 1 base, in that order; junction bases with no gene match: 11. The CDR3 protein is CASSQDRGTSVSFQETQYF. In nucleotides, the CDR3 is TGTGCCAGCAGCCAAGATAGAGGGACTAGCGTATCGTTCCAAGAGACCCAGTACTTC.

Notes on this clonotype: One end of the junction fails to match germline, which may point to a read error. V is TRBV6-1 and J is TRBJ2-2; a possible D gene is TRBD1 (6 bases). Per germline, CDR1 MNHNS and CDR2 SASEGT. There are 15 residues in the CDR3. CDR3 coding DNA: TGTGCCAGCAGCACACTACAGGGTTACCCCGGGGAGTTGTTTTTT. Amino acid sequence: CASSTLQGYPGELFF.

This clonotype showed up many times. The chain links TRBV29-1 to TRBJ1-4, with D perhaps matching TRBD1 (5 bases). The germline gives CDR1 SQVTM, CDR2 ANQGSEA. CDR3 length: 13 amino acids. Trimming cost V 3 bases and J 4 bases, with 9 bases left between them. The CDR3 DNA follows: TGCAGCGTTGACTTAGACAGTAATGAAAAACTGTTTTTT. It specifies CSVDLDSNEKLFF. Full variable domain (outside the CDR3, taken from reference TRBV29-1 and TRBJ1-4): SAVISQKPSRDICQRGTSLTIQCQVDSQVTMMFWYRQQPGQSLTLIATANQGSEATYESGFVIDKFPISRPNLTFSTLTVSNMSPEDSSIYLCSVDLDSNEKLFFGSGTQLSVL.

The J gene is TRBJ1-5, the V gene TRBV28; D might be TRBD1 (5 bases). Trimming pared 8 bases from V and 0 bases from J, leaving 11 bases between. Germline loops: CDR1 MDHEN, CDR2 SYDVKM. This CDR3 is 14 amino acids long. This CDR3 is CASRSQGSNQPQHF. The CDR3 coding sequence is TGTGCCAGCCGTAGCCAGGGTAGCAATCAGCCCCAGCATTTT. Using reference TRBV28 and TRBJ1-5 for the parts outside the CDR3, the full variable domain is DVKVTQSSRYLVKRTGEKVFLECVQDMDHENMFWYRQDPGLGLRLIYFSYDVKMKEKGDIPEGYSVSREKKERFSLILESASTNQTSMYLCASRSQGSNQPQHFGDGTRLSIL.

This clonotype was seen more than once but under ten times. This chain uses TRBV14 with TRBJ2-7, with 8 bases matching TRBD1. V trimming: 3 bases; J trimming: 1 base; junction bases outside the gene matches: 5. Germline CDR1 SGHDN, CDR2 FVKESK. The CDR3 is 15 residues long. The CDR3 bases are TGTGCCAGCAGCCAGTCAGGGGGCAAGTCCTACGAGCAGTACTTC. It translates to CASSQSGGKSYEQYF.

About this clonotype itself: A much more abundant neighbour one base away suggests this may be a read error. V usage is TRBV2 and J usage is TRBJ2-7; D remains unclear. The CDR3 covers 14 residues. Germline lookup yields CDR1 SNHLY and CDR2 FYNNEI. The V end lost 8 bases, the J end lost 0 bases, and 14 bases lay between the germline ends. CDR3 DNA sequence: TGTGCCAGCCCGATACCTCGTAGCTCCTACGAGCAGTACTTC. It specifies CASPIPRSSYEQYF.

The J gene is TRBJ2-3, the V gene TRBV7-2, with 7 nucleotides matching TRBD1. The CDR3 is 15 residues long. Germline V gives CDR1 SGHTA, CDR2 FQGNSA. After removal of 5 bases from V and 4 bases from J, the junction contained 9 bases not matched to a gene. CDR3 in DNA: TGTGCCAGCAGCATTGCTAGGGGGCTGGCAGATACGCAGTATTTT. Translating it yields CASSIARGLADTQYF.

This clonotype appeared a few times. The chain joins TRBV7-6 to TRBJ1-2; D possibly corresponds to TRBD1 (5 bases). From germline, CDR1 is SGHVS and CDR2 FNYEAQ. The length of the CDR3 is 15 residues. Trimming took off 5 bases at V and 6 bases at J, with 19 bases between the two ends. CDR3 in amino acids: CASSPSGRGRDGYTF. The CDR3, as DNA: TGTGCCAGCAGCCCATCCGGCCGGGGCCGAGATGGCTACACCTTC. The variable domain in full, completed from reference TRBV7-6 and TRBJ1-2, reads GAGVSQSPRYKVTKRGQDVALRCDPISGHVSLYWYRQALGQGPEFLTYFNYEAQQDKSGLPNDRFSAERPEGSISTLTIQRTEQRDSAMYRCASSPSGRGRDGYTFGSGTRLTVV.

The J gene is TRBJ2-1, the V gene TRBV13; D perhaps matches TRBD2 (6 bases). Between the trimmed V and J ends, which lost 5 bases and 5 bases, there was a span of 16 bases. The CDR3 covers 15 residues. Germline V CDR1 and CDR2: PRHDT, FYEKMQ (reference sequence). Here the CDR3 DNA reads TGTGCCAGCAGCCCGCCCCGGACGGGGGACAATGAGCAGTTCTTC. Amino acids: CASSPPRTGDNEQFF.

This clonotype was counted many times. The chain links TRBV7-2 to TRBJ1-5; unclear D gene. The CDR3 sequence is 12 residues long. From germline, CDR1 is SGHTA and CDR2 FQGNSA. Trimming removed 9 bases from V and 6 bases from J, with 12 bases in between. CDR3 amino acids: CASGRTLQPQHF. CDR3 DNA: TGTGCCAGTGGACGGACCCTTCAGCCCCAGCATTTT.

This clonotype was detected many times. This chain joins TRBV10-3 and TRBJ2-6; 7 bases match TRBD1. Germline V gene sequence: CDR1 ENHRY, CDR2 SYGVKD. The CDR3 sequence is 15 residues long. After removal of 2 bases from V and 2 bases from J, the junction contained 0 bases not matched to a gene. The CDR3, as DNA: TGTGCCATCAGTGAGGGACAGGCTGGGGCCAACGTCCTGACTTTC. It is translated as CAISEGQAGANVLTF.

As concerns this clonotype: Given a much more abundant clone one base away, this may be a read error. V usage is TRBV10-3 and J usage is TRBJ1-5, with D unresolved. With 4 bases removed from V and 7 bases from J, the gap between germline ends came to 11 bases. The CDR3 loop spans 13 amino acids. CDR1 is ENHRY, CDR2 SYGVKD, per germline. CDR3 sequence: CAISVGEEQPQHF. CDR3 coding DNA: TGTGCCATCAGTGTGGGAGAGGAACAGCCCCAGCATTTT.

This clonotype was found a few times. The rearrangement uses TRBV7-8 and TRBJ1-6; 7 nucleotides match TRBD1. Germline trimming cut 5 bases from V and 3 bases from J; bases unmatched to any gene: 4. The CDR3 consists of 15 residues. Germline assignment: CDR1 SGHVS and CDR2 FQNEAQ. The CDR3 DNA sequence: TGTGCCAGCAGCCAGGACAGGCACTATAATTCACCCCTCCACTTT. Translated: CASSQDRHYNSPLHF.